The clone carrying this T cell receptor (beta chain) has only a few counts. Its specificity is not known. CDR1 SGHNT and CDR2 YYREEE come from the germline V gene (reference sequence). The CDR3 covers 15 residues. After removal of 3 bases from V and 0 bases from J, the junction contained 2 bases not matched to a gene. The source of the sample is a study of vaccination and CD4 T cells after COVID-19. Study as a whole: Post-vaccine sample collection happened at a median of approximately 79 days after dose two, ranging 14 to 241. Investigators stimulated cells with overlapping spike peptides drawn from SARS-CoV-2, HCoV-NL63, HCoV-OC43 and HCoV-229E.

Treatment defined: roughly 10-day PBMC culture with coronavirus spike peptide pools or control peptides (ViraFEST assay). The ViraFEST method relied on peptide pools to expand antigen-specific T cells, followed by TCR sequencing. By negative selection, CD4+ T cells were isolated once culture had run for 9 to 10 days. Once obtained from cultured CD4+ T cells, the DNA was sequenced using the Oncomine TCR Beta short-read assay. TCRdb passed the PCR reads through MiXCR, listing each CDR3 protein once. The repertoire holds 17,000 or so distinct CDR3 sequences, with 50% to 75% as singletons. The sample comprised CD4+ T cells from blood, cultured in vitro. This clonotype was sampled from a human donor who had recovered from COVID-19. This chain connects TRBV5-4 to TRBJ2-3; 9 nucleotides match TRBD1. The CDR3 DNA is TGTGCCAGCAGCTCCGGGACAGGGAGCACAGATACGCAGTATTTT. Its protein is CASSSGTGSTDTQYF.